This T cell receptor (beta chain) is drawn from a study of blood T cells in healthy people across ages. With each sample, at least 5 micrograms of total RNA were extracted. V was shortened by 6 bases and J by 2 bases, with 22 bases between the two germline ends. The CDR3 runs to 17 residues. The V gene's germline CDR1 is SGHRS and CDR2 YFSETQ. Regarding the study as a whole: Versus aged donors, long-lived donors had higher diversity and more naive CD4+ cells. The percentage of naive T cells correlated strongly with TCR beta diversity.

With respect to this clonotype: Its antigen is not known.

Through a sample-barcoded 5' primer and a J-beta primer mix, a second PCR was run for roughly 7 to 11 cycles. Every cDNA molecule carried a tag from a template-switch adaptor bearing 12 random nucleotides. TCRdb fed the 5' RACE reads into MiXCR, producing one record per CDR3 protein. Altogether approximately 690,000 distinct CDR3 sequences are present, approximately 40% being singletons, with the ten largest covering 25% to 30%. The V gene is TRBV5-1, the J gene TRBJ2-3, with a weak D call TRBD2 (5 bases). The receptor was isolated from an elderly man in good health. The material sequenced was blood. The CDR3 spells CASTRDGIQLNTDTQYF. The DNA for the CDR3 is TGCGCCAGCACACGCGACGGGATCCAACTCAACACAGATACGCAGTATTTT.